This T cell receptor beta chain was captured in a study of response to subunit inactivated influenza vaccine. The study's findings and limits: The authors proposed limited new T cell recruitment per seasonal influenza vaccination.

A remark on this clonotype: Its target is not known.

TCRdb processed the RT-PCR reads anew with MiXCR; each CDR3 protein has one entry. In the table there are fewer than 800,000 distinct CDR3 sequences, approximately 15% of which are singletons. Germline assignment: CDR1 MNHEY and CDR2 SVGAGI. This CDR3 region has 17 residues. The junction had 8 bases not matched to a gene; V was cut back by 2 bases and J by 0 bases. The sequence came from a man aged 50-60 years who received an inactivated influenza vaccine. V is TRBV6-5 and J is TRBJ1-1; 8 nucleotides line up with TRBD1. The input for sequencing was PBMCs from blood, taken 12 days after vaccination. CDR3 DNA sequence: TGTGCCAGCAGTTACGTCCGGGACAGGAAAATGAACACTGAAGCTTTCTTT. Amino acid sequence: CASSYVRDRKMNTEAFF.